This TCR beta chain emerged from a study of T cells in women clearing cervical HPV infection. Generated by immunoSEQ multiplex PCR, the TCRdb table keeps only in-frame clones and is missing some. Here the sample table reports more than 20,000 clones. CDR3 length: 14 amino acids. Germline V CDR1 and CDR2: SGHRS, YFSETQ. Notes on this clone: One junction end disagrees with the germline gene, perhaps due to a read error. The read halts 3 residues ahead of the CDR3 end, with the missing end drawn from the germline J gene. This same CDR3 is encoded by further DNA sequences in the sample.

The chain has TRBV5-1 and TRBJ1-3, with TRBD1 identical over 9 bases. The receptor was isolated from a woman aged 18-69 years with a cervical HPV16 infection that either progressed to CIN3+ or cleared (not recorded which). Sequencing input: blood buffy coat. The part of the CDR3 DNA that was read is TGCGCCAGCAGCTTACAGGGGGCTGGAAACACG. It encodes CASSLQGAGNT. The full CDR3 reads CASSLQGAGNTIYF. The full variable domain, rest sourced from reference TRBV5-1 and TRBJ1-3, is KAGVTQTPRYLIKTRGQQVTLSCSPISGHRSVSWYQQTPGQGLQFLFEYFSETQRNKGNFPGRFSGRQFSNSRSEMNVSTLELGDSALYLCASSLQGAGNTIYFGEGSWLTVV.